What follows are 31 T cell receptor beta chains derived from one specimen sequenced in a study of tumor-infiltrating lymphocytes in primary liver carcinoma. Unsorted bulk tissue, about 18-31 mg of it, served as the source for co-extraction of RNA and DNA. Total RNA (about 500 ng) served as template for TCR beta cDNA synthesis primed by a constant-region primer. Modified slightly, ARM-PCR produced TCR beta libraries over three nested multiplex PCR rounds. TRBV1-TRBV30 forward and Cbeta reverse primers drove the first two roughly 10-cycle rounds. One entry per CDR3 protein results from TCRdb running MiXCR on the multiplex PCR reads. The table has roughly 190,000 distinct CDR3 sequences, around 81% seen once. The sample consisted of tumor tissue from primary liver carcinoma. The receptor source for this set is a man between 35 and 55 years old with primary liver carcinoma and hepatitis B virus infection.

Concerning this clonotype itself: At one end the junction does not follow the germline gene, possibly because of a read error. The chain joins TRBV12-3 or TRBV12-4 to TRBJ1-5; D gene unclear. The J call may be faulty, since TRBJ2-3 better matches the DNA end. The CDR3 spans 14 residues. CDR3: CAISFSASEQPQYF. In nucleotides, the CDR3 is TGTGCCATCAGTTTCAGTGCGTCGGAGCAGCCCCAGTATTTT.

Of note for this clonotype: Mismatch with germline at one junction end may stem from a read error. The chain couples TRBV14 to TRBJ2-1; D may be TRBD1 (6 bases). CDR3 length: 16 residues. In germline, CDR1 is SGHDN, CDR2 FVKESK. CDR3 in DNA: TGTGTCAGCAGCCATAGGACAGTGTTGGGATACAATGAGCAGTTCTTC. As protein: CVSSHRTVLGYNEQFF. Using reference TRBV14 and TRBJ2-1 for the parts outside the CDR3, the full variable domain is EAGVTQFPSHSVIEKGQTVTLRCDPISGHDNLYWYRRVMGKEIKFLLHFVKESKQDESGMPNNRFLAERTGGTYSTLKVQPAELEDSGVYFCVSSHRTVLGYNEQFFGPGTRLTVL.

With respect to this clonotype: At one end the junction does not follow the germline gene, possibly because of a read error. The V call is TRBV11-2, the J call TRBJ2-7, with 7 bases lining up with TRBD1. The germline gives CDR1 SGHAT, CDR2 FQNNGV. The CDR3 loop spans 15 amino acids. The CDR3 DNA sequence: TGTGCCAGCTGCTTAGATTTAGGGGGCTCCTACGAACAGTACTTC. Protein: CASCLDLGGSYEQYF. Supplemented by reference TRBV11-2 and TRBJ2-7, the full variable domain reads EAGVAQSPRYKIIEKRQSVAFWCNPISGHATLYWYQQILGQGPKLLIQFQNNGVVDDSQLPKDRFSAERLKGVDSTLKIQPAKLEDSAVYLCASCLDLGGSYEQYFGPGTRLTVT.

To note about this clonotype: One end of the junction does not line up with germline, which may come from a read error. This sequence joins TRBV6-6 and TRBJ2-5; 7 bases are a match to TRBD1. In germline, CDR1 is MNHNY, CDR2 SVGAGI (reference sequence). This CDR3 has 14 amino acids. The CDR3 region is CARSQQGWEETQYF. As DNA, the CDR3 is TGTGCCAGGAGCCAACAGGGGTGGGAAGAGACCCAGTATTTC.

This clonotype showed up just a few times. One end of the junction is discordant with germline, which a read error may explain. The chain links TRBV11-3 to TRBJ2-5, with 14 bases lining up with TRBD2. The CDR3 is made up of 16 amino acids. The germline gives CDR1 SGHNT, CDR2 YENEEA. The CDR3 spells CASSTGTSGSGESQYF. CDR3 DNA: TGTGCCAGCAGCACAGGGACTAGCGGGAGCGGGGAGTCCCAGTACTTT.

This clonotype was counted only a few times. The final CDR3 position lacks the conserved phenylalanine or tryptophan, pointing to a likely read error. Because the CDR3's place on the DNA is in doubt, the DNA is left out and the CDR3 is given as listed by TCRdb. This chain uses TRBV29-1 with TRBJ1-1; TRBD1, as called in the table, went unchecked against the DNA. Germline values: CDR1 SQVTM, CDR2 ANQGSEA. The CDR3 has 15 residues if both end residues are counted. The CDR3 is CSVGGGWGMNTEVFS.

The chain is built from TRBV12-3 or TRBV12-4 and TRBJ1-1; no definite D call. The CDR3 runs to 14 residues. V lost 6 bases, J lost 1 base, and 12 bases lay in between. This chain's CDR3 is CASSFSDGNTEAFF. The CDR3 region has the DNA TGTGCCAGCAGCTTTTCCGATGGGAACACTGAAGCTTTCTTT.

With respect to this clonotype: A read error may account for a junction end that differs from germline. The CDR3 bases are TGTACCAGCACCCAAGAAAAAGGAGGGGGCGTAAGCTATCAGCCCCAGCATTTT. It is translated as CTSTQEKGGGVSYQPQHF. The chain couples TRBV4-2 to TRBJ1-5; TRBD1 aligns across 7 bases. This CDR3 is built from 18 residues. Germline V lookup: CDR1 LGHNA, CDR2 YNFKEQ.

This clonotype was seen more than once but under ten times. J is TRBJ2-7 and V is TRBV6-1; D might be TRBD2 (5 bases). Germline V lookup: CDR1 MNHNS, CDR2 SASEGT. V was cut by 4 bases and J by 1 base, with 11 bases left in between. CDR3 length: 14 residues. The CDR3 region has the DNA TGTGCCAGCAGTGTACAGCGGAGATCCTACGAGCAGTACTTC. Amino acids: CASSVQRRSYEQYF.

A word on this clonotype: As the CDR3 is not closed by the conserved phenylalanine or tryptophan, this likely results from a read error. As DNA, the CDR3 is TGTGCCAGCAGAACAGAAGAGGGGAGGTTGGATACGCAGTATTCT. This gives the protein CASRTEEGRLDTQYS. The rearrangement joins TRBV6-5 to TRBJ2-3; a weak D match, TRBD2 (6 bases). CDR3 length equals 15 residues. Germline CDR1 reads MNHEY; CDR2 reads SVGAGI. Trimming cost V 6 bases and J 6 bases, with 19 bases left between them.

A note on this clonotype: A read error is likely, as this CDR3 ends without the conserved phenylalanine or tryptophan. The rearrangement uses TRBV6-1 and TRBJ1-1; 8 nucleotides align to TRBD1. The CDR3 sequence is 17 residues long. In germline, CDR1 is MNHNS, CDR2 SASEGT. The junction had 17 bases not matched to a gene; V was cut back by 9 bases and J by 2 bases. This chain's CDR3 is CASSKGEGQGANTEAFI. CDR3 DNA: TGTGCCAGTAGTAAAGGTGAAGGGCAGGGGGCTAACACTGAAGCTTTCATT.

This clonotype came up once. The genes are TRBV11-2 and TRBJ2-7, with D perhaps being TRBD1 or TRBD2 (6 bases each). Germline V gives CDR1 SGHAT, CDR2 FQNNGV. This CDR3 is built from 12 residues. Trimming pared 10 bases from V and 13 bases from J, leaving 23 bases between. The CDR3 sequence: CANSPGGYERYF. The CDR3 DNA is TGTGCCAACAGTCCCGGGGGCTACGAGCGATACTTC.

Notes on this clonotype: The junction and the germline gene differ at one end; a read error may be behind it. The chain carries TRBV4-1 and TRBJ1-1; 7 nucleotides line up with TRBD1. Germline-derived CDR1 and CDR2 are MGHRA and YSYEKL. The CDR3 is made up of 15 amino acids. Here the CDR3 reads CTSSRSGEGQTEAFF. CDR3 nucleotides: TGCACCAGCAGCCGATCAGGGGAGGGACAGACTGAAGCTTTCTTC.

As for this clonotype: At one boundary the junction diverges from the germline segment, which might be a read error. V gene TRBV11-1 combines with J gene TRBJ2-7; 8 bases line up with TRBD1. The germline CDR1 and CDR2 sequences are SGHAT and FQDESV (reference sequence). The CDR3 is 15 residues long. The CDR3 protein is CASSSLPGGAYEQHF. DNA for the CDR3: TGTGCCAGCAGCTCGCTTCCAGGGGGCGCCTACGAGCAGCATTTC.

This chain joins TRBV11-2 and TRBJ1-3; D not certain. CDR1 and CDR2 (germline): SGHAT, FQNNGV. This CDR3 contains 17 residues. V was cut by 10 bases and J by 4 bases, with 26 bases left in between. CDR3 nucleotides: TGTGCCATCACCCATCCATCCGACCGTTTAGGAGGAAACACCATATATTTT. It is translated as CAITHPSDRLGGNTIYF.

J is TRBJ1-2 and V is TRBV6-5; possibly TRBD1 for D (6 bases). The CDR3 totals 15 residues. Germline V gene lookup returns CDR1 MNHEY and CDR2 SVGAGI. V was clipped by 5 bases and J by 0 bases, with 13 bases between them. CDR3 region: CASSPQGIANYGYTF. CDR3 coding DNA: TGTGCCAGCAGTCCACAGGGAATTGCTAACTATGGCTACACCTTC.

The chain has TRBV11-3 and TRBJ2-7, with D tentatively TRBD1 or TRBD2 (7 bases each). There are 13 residues in the CDR3. Germline CDR1 is SGHNT and CDR2 is YENEEA. V shed 6 bases and J shed 3 bases, with 12 bases lying between them. CDR3 nucleotides: TGTGCCAGCAGAGCGGGACAGTTCTACGAGCAGTACTTC. Its protein is CASRAGQFYEQYF.

The chain has TRBV11-2 and TRBJ2-5, with D perhaps TRBD1 or TRBD2 (7 bases each). The length of the CDR3 is 14 residues. The V gene's germline CDR1 is SGHAT and CDR2 FQNNGV. Trimming stripped 2 bases from V and 13 bases from J, with 20 bases between. The CDR3 protein is CASSLTGAGEILYF. The CDR3 coding sequence is TGTGCCAGCAGCTTAACAGGGGCGGGAGAGATCCTGTACTTC.

Notes on this clonotype: This CDR3 is missing its conserved last phenylalanine or tryptophan, likely due to a read error. V usage is TRBV6-1 and J usage is TRBJ1-5; D is unclear. The CDR3 extends over 14 amino acids. Germline assignment: CDR1 MNHNS and CDR2 SASEGT. Trimming took off 1 base at V and 5 bases at J, with 9 bases between the two ends. The CDR3 DNA sequence: TGTGCCAGCAGTGAAGAGGGAAATGATCAGCCCCAGCATTTA. Its protein product is CASSEEGNDQPQHL.

The rearrangement joins TRBV13 to TRBJ2-7, with TRBD2 identical over 12 bases. Germline CDR1 reads PRHDT; CDR2 reads FYEKMQ (reference sequence). This CDR3 spans 16 amino acids. The V segment lost 3 bases and the J segment 7 bases; nucleotides outside the gene matches: 10. Here the CDR3 DNA reads TGTGCCAGCAGCTTCCCTCCTAGCGGGAGGGTTCGGGAGCAGTACTTC. It is translated as CASSFPPSGRVREQYF.

The sample holds many counts of this clonotype. The rearrangement links TRBV28 to TRBJ1-2; 9 nucleotides agree with TRBD1. CDR1 is MDHEN, CDR2 SYDVKM, per germline. Trimming at V came to 6 bases and at J to 6 bases, leaving 8 bases not matched to a gene. This CDR3 contains 14 residues. CDR3 nucleotide sequence: TGTGCCAGCAGCTATACAGGGGGCGTTAATGGCTACACCTTC. Amino acids: CASSYTGGVNGYTF.

A word on this clonotype: One end of the junction fails to match germline, which may point to a read error. This chain uses TRBV10-1 with TRBJ2-7, with 7 bases lining up with TRBD2. The CDR3 spans 14 residues. Germline CDR1 and CDR2: WNHNN and SYGVQD (reference sequence). The CDR3 loop reads CASSGESSGYGQYF. CDR3 coding DNA: TGCGCCAGCAGTGGGGAGTCTAGCGGATACGGGCAGTACTTC.

The rearrangement links TRBV27 to TRBJ1-1; a possible D gene is TRBD1 (6 bases). The CDR3 contains 16 residues. V gave up 2 bases and J gave up 3 bases, with 16 bases separating them. The germline CDR1 and CDR2 sequences are MNHEY and SMNVEV (reference sequence). For the CDR3, the DNA is TGTGCCAGCAGTTTAAGGTTTGACAGGTTGGACACTGAAGCTTTCTTT. Protein sequence: CASSLRFDRLDTEAFF.

The chain joins TRBV29-1 to TRBJ1-3; D is unclear. This CDR3 region has 12 residues. V lost 3 bases and J 2 bases, leaving 5 bases between the germline ends. The V gene's germline CDR1 is SQVTM and CDR2 ANQGSEA. The CDR3 nucleotides read TGCAGCGTTGATAGTGCTGGAAACACCATATATTTT. This codes for CSVDSAGNTIYF.

The chain uses TRBV4-3 and TRBJ2-2; D is unclear. V was clipped by 1 base and J by 9 bases, with 9 bases between them. This CDR3 contains 13 residues. Germline loops: CDR1 LGHNA, CDR2 YSLEER. The DNA for the CDR3 is TGCGCCAGCAGCCAAGTTTCCGGACGGGAGCTGTTTTTT. It specifies CASSQVSGRELFF.

The CDR3 DNA is TGTGACAGGAGCTTATACCTCTCCGCGGCAGGGTCCTACAATGAGCAGTTCTTC. Translation gives CDRSLYLSAAGSYNEQFF. V usage is TRBV11-1 and J usage is TRBJ2-1, with D possibly being TRBD1 (5 bases). Looked up from germline, CDR1 is SGHAT and CDR2 is FQDESV (reference sequence). The CDR3 consists of 18 residues.

This clonotype occurred a few times. Being one base from a much bigger clone, this may be a read error. The V call is TRBV30, the J call TRBJ1-5; 7 bases align to TRBD1. The V gene's germline CDR1 is GTSNPN and CDR2 SVGIG (reference sequence). The CDR3 has 14 amino acids. CDR3 in DNA: TGTGCCTGGAGGGGGCAGGGGGGAAATCAGTCCCAGCATTTT. Translated: CAWRGQGGNQSQHF.

For this clonotype: A much larger clone lies a single base off, so this may be a read error. The chain combines TRBV30 with TRBJ1-2; D possibly corresponds to TRBD1 (6 bases). CDR3 length: 11 amino acids. V was shortened by 3 bases and J by 5 bases, with 7 bases between the two germline ends. In germline, CDR1 is GTSNPN, CDR2 SVGIG (reference sequence). The CDR3 region is CAWRGAYGYTF. DNA of the CDR3: TGTGCCTGGAGGGGGGCGTATGGCTACACCTTC.

The J gene is TRBJ1-5, the V gene TRBV11-3, with D perhaps TRBD1 (5 bases). The germline V gene has CDR1 SGHNT and CDR2 YENEEA. The CDR3 runs to 15 residues. The CDR3 DNA reads TGTGCTAGTAGCTTAGATCTGGGGGTGTCTCAGCCCCAGCATTTT. It yields the protein CASSLDLGVSQPQHF.

The chain is built from TRBV20-1 and TRBJ2-1; D is possibly TRBD2 (5 bases). In germline, CDR1 is DFQATT, CDR2 SNEGSKA (reference sequence). The CDR3 runs 14 residues. Trimming pared 8 bases from V and 1 base from J, leaving 15 bases between. In DNA, the CDR3 is TGCAGTACCGCACGGGAAGCTTCCTACAATGAGCAGTTCTTC. This gives the protein CSTAREASYNEQFF.

Note on this clonotype: One end of the junction fails to match germline, which may point to a read error. The J gene is TRBJ1-1, the V gene TRBV4-3; a possible D gene is TRBD1 (5 bases). The germline CDR1 and CDR2 sequences are LGHNA and YSLEER. The length of the CDR3 is 13 residues. The CDR3 coding sequence is TGCGCCAGCATCCAAGAGGGGACCACTGAAGCTTTCTTT. As protein: CASIQEGTTEAFF.